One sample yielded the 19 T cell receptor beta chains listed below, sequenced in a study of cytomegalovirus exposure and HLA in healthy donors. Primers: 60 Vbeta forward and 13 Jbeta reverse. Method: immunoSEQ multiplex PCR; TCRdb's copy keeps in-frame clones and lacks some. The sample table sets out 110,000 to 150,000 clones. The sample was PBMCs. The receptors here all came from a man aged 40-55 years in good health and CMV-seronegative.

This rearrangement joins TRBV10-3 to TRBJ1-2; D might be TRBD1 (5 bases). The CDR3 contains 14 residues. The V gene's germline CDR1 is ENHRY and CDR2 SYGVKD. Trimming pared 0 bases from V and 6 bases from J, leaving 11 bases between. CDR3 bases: TGTGCCATCAGTGAGTCGGGGAGGGACGATGGCTACACCTTC. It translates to CAISESGRDDGYTF.

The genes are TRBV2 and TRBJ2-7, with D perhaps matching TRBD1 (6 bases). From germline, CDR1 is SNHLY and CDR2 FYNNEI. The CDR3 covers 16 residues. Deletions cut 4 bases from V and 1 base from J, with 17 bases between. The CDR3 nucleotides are TGTGCCAGCAGTGGGTCTCAGGGGTCCAATTCCTACGAGCAGTACTTC. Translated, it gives CASSGSQGSNSYEQYF.

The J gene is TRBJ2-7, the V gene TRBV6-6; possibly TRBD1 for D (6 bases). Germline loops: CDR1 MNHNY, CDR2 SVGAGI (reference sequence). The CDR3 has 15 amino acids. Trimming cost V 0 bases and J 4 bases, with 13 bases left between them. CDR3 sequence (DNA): TGTGCCAGCAGTTACTCACAGGGTAAGGGATACGAGCAGTACTTC. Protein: CASSYSQGKGYEQYF.

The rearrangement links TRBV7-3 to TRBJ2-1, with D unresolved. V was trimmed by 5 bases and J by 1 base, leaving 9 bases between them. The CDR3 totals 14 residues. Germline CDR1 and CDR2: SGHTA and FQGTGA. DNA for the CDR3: TGTGCCAGCAGCCCCCCCGGGTCCTACAATGAGCAGTTCTTC. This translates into CASSPPGSYNEQFF.

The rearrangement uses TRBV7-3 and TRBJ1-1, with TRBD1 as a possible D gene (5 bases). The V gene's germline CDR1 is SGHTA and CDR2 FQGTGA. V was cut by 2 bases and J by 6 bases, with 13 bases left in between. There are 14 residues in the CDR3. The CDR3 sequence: CASSLVQGASEAFF. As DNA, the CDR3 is TGTGCCAGCAGCTTAGTTCAAGGGGCTTCTGAAGCTTTCTTT.

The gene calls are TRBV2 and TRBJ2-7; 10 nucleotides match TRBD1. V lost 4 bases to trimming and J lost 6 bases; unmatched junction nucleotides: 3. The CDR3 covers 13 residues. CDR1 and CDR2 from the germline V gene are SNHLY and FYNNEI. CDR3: CASSAGTGAEQYF. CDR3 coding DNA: TGTGCCAGCAGTGCCGGGACAGGGGCCGAGCAGTACTTC.

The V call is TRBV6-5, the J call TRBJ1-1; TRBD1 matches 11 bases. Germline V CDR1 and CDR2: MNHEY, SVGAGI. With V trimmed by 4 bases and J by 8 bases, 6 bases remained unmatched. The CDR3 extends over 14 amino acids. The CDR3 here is CASSWDRGGVEAFF. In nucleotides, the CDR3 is TGTGCCAGCAGTTGGGACAGGGGGGGAGTGGAAGCTTTCTTT.

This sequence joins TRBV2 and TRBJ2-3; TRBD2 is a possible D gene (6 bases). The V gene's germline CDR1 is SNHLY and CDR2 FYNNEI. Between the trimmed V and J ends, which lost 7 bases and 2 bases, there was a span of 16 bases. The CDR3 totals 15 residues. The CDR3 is CASNPGTHPTDTQYF. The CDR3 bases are TGTGCCAGCAATCCCGGGACTCACCCCACAGATACGCAGTATTTT.

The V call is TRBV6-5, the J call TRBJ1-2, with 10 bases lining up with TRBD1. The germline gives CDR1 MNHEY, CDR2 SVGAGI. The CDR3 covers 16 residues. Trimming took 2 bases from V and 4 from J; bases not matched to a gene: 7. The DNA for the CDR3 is TGTGCCAGCAGTTACGGTGGGACAGGGGAGGTCTATGGCTACACCTTC. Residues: CASSYGGTGEVYGYTF.

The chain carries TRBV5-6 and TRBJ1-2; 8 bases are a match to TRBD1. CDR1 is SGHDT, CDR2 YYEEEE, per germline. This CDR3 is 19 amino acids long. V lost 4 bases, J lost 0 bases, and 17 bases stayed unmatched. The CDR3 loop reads CASSLPPGGRSFSNYGYTF. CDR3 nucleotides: TGTGCCAGCAGCCTCCCGCCAGGGGGCAGGTCTTTTTCTAACTATGGCTACACCTTC. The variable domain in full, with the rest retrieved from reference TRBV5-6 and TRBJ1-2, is DAGVTQSPTHLIKTRGQQVTLRCSPKSGHDTVSWYQQALGQGPQFIFQYYEEEERQRGNFPDRFSGHQFPNYSSELNVNALLLGDSALYLCASSLPPGGRSFSNYGYTFGSGTRLTVV.

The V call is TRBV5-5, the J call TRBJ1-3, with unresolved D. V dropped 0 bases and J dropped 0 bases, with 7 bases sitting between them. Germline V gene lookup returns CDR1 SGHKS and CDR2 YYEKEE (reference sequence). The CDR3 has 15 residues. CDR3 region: CASSLGGHSGNTIYF. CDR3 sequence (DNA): TGTGCCAGCAGCTTGGGTGGGCACTCTGGAAACACCATATATTTT.

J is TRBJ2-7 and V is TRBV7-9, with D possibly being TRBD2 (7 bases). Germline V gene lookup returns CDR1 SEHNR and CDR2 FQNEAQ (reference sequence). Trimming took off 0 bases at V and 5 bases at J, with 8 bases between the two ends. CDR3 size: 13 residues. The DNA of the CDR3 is TGTGCCAGCAGCTTAGCAGGGGGGGACGAGCAGTACTTC. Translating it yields CASSLAGGDEQYF.

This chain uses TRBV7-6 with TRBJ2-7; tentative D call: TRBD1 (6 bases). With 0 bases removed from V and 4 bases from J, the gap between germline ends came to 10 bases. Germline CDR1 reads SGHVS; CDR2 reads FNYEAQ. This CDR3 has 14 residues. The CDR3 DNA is TGTGCCAGCAGCTTAGCGGGTGACAGGTACGAGCAGTACTTC. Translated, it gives CASSLAGDRYEQYF.

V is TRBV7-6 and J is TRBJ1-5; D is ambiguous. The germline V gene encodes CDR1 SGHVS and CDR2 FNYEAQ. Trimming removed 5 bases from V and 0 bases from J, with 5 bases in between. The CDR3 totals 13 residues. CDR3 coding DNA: TGTGCCAGCAGCCCCTATAGCAATCAGCCCCAGCATTTT. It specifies CASSPYSNQPQHF. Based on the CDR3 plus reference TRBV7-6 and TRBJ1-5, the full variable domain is GAGVSQSPRYKVTKRGQDVALRCDPISGHVSLYWYRQALGQGPEFLTYFNYEAQQDKSGLPNDRFSAERPEGSISTLTIQRTEQRDSAMYRCASSPYSNQPQHFGDGTRLSIL.

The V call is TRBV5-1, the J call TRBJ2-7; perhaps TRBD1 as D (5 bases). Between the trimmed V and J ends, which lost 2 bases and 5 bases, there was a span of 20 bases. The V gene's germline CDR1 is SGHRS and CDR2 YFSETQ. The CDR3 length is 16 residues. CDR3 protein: CASSLGWEGVADEQYF. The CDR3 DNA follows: TGCGCCAGCAGCTTAGGGTGGGAAGGGGTCGCGGACGAGCAGTACTTC.

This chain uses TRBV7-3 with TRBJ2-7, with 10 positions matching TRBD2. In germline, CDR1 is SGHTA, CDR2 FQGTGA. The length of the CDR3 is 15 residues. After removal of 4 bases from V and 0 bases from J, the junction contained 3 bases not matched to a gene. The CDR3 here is CASSSTSGASYEQYF. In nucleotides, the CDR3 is TGTGCCAGCAGCTCAACTAGCGGGGCCTCCTACGAGCAGTACTTC. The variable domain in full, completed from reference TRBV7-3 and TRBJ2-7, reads GAGVSQTPSNKVTEKGKYVELRCDPISGHTALYWYRQSLGQGPEFLIYFQGTGAADDSGLPNDRFFAVRPEGSVSTLKIQRTERGDSAVYLCASSSTSGASYEQYFGPGTRLTVT.

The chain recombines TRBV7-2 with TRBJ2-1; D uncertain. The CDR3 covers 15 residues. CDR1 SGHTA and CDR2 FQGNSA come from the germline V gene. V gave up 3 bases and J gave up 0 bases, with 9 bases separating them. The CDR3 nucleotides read TGTGCCAGCAGCTTCGACTCCCCCTCCTACAATGAGCAGTTCTTC. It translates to CASSFDSPSYNEQFF.

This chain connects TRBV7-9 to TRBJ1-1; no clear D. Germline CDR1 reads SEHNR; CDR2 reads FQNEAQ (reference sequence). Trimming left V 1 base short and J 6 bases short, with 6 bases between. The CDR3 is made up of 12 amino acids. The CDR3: CASSLGVSEAFF. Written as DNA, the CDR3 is TGTGCCAGCAGCTTAGGAGTCTCTGAAGCTTTCTTT.

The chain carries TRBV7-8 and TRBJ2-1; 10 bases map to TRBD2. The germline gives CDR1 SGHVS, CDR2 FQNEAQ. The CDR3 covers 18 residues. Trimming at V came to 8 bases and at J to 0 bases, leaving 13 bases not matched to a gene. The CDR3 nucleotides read TGTGCCAGCTCCACGCGGCTAGCGGGGGTGAGCTCCTACAATGAGCAGTTCTTC. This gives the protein CASSTRLAGVSSYNEQFF.